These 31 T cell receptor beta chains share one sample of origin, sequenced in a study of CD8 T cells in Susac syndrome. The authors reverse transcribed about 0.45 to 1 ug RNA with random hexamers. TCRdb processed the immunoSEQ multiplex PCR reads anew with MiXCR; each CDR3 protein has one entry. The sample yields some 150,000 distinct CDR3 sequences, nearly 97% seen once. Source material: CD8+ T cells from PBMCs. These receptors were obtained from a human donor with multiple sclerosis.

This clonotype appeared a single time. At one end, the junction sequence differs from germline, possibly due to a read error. This chain's CDR3 is CSAGDRDIRNSPLHF. In nucleotides, the CDR3 is TGCAGTGCTGGAGACAGGGATATCCGCAATTCACCCCTCCACTTT. The V and J genes are TRBV20-1 and TRBJ1-6, with 7 bases that match TRBD1. CDR1 is DFQATT and CDR2 is SNEGSKA in the germline V gene (reference sequence). The CDR3 extends over 15 amino acids.

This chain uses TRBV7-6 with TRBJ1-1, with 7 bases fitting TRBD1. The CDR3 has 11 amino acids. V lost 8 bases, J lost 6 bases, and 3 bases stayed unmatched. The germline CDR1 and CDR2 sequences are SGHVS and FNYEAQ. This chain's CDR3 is CASGQGAEAFF. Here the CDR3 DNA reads TGTGCCAGCGGCCAGGGGGCTGAAGCTTTCTTT.

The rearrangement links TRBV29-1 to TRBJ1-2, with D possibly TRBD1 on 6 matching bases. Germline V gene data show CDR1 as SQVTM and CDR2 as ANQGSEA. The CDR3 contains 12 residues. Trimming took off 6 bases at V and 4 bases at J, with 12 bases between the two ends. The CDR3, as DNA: TGCAGCGTGGGGGCTGACCTCTATGGCTACACCTTC. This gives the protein CSVGADLYGYTF.

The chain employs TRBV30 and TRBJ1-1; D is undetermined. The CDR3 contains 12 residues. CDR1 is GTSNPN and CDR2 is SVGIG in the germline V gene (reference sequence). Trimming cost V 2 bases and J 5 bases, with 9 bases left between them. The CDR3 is CAWSPGGTEAFF. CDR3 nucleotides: TGTGCCTGGAGTCCGGGAGGGACTGAAGCTTTCTTT.

The CDR3 bases are TGTGCCAGCAGCGTAGAAGAGGATTCACCCCTCCACTTT. It is translated as CASSVEEDSPLHF. The chain uses TRBV9 and TRBJ1-6; D not resolved. The CDR3 has 13 amino acids. Per germline, CDR1 SGDLS and CDR2 YYNGEE. V was shortened by 0 bases and J by 8 bases, with 6 bases between the two germline ends. Together with reference TRBV9 and TRBJ1-6, the CDR3 gives the full variable domain: DSGVTQTPKHLITATGQRVTLRCSPRSGDLSVYWYQQSLDQGLQFLIQYYNGEERAKGNILERFSAQQFPDLHSELNLSSLELGDSALYFCASSVEEDSPLHFGNGTRLTVT.

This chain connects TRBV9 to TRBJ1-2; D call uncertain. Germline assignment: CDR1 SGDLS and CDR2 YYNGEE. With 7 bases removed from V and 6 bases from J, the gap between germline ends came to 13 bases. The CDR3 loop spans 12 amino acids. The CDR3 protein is CASGRALHGYTF. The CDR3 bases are TGTGCCAGCGGCCGGGCCCTCCATGGCTACACCTTC. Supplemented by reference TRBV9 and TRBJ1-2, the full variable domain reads DSGVTQTPKHLITATGQRVTLRCSPRSGDLSVYWYQQSLDQGLQFLIQYYNGEERAKGNILERFSAQQFPDLHSELNLSSLELGDSALYFCASGRALHGYTFGSGTRLTVV.

The CDR3 loop reads CASSLVLAGSDTQYF. The CDR3 DNA follows: TGTGCCAGCAGTTTAGTCCTAGCGGGGTCGGATACGCAGTATTTT. This chain connects TRBV12-3 or TRBV12-4 to TRBJ2-3; 9 nucleotides match TRBD2. V lost 1 base, J lost 6 bases, and 5 bases stayed unmatched. CDR3 length: 15 amino acids.

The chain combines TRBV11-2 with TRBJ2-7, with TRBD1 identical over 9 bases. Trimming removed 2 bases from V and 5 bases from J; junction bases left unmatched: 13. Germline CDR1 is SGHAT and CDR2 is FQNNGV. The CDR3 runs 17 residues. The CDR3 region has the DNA TGTGCCAGCAGCTTACCGCCCGGGGGGACAGGGATTCACGAGCAGTACGTC. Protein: CASSLPPGGTGIHEQYV.

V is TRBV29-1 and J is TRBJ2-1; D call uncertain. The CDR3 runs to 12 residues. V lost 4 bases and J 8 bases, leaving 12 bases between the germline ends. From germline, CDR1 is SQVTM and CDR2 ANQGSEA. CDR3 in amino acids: CSVAVNPDEQFF. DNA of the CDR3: TGCAGCGTTGCAGTAAACCCGGATGAGCAGTTCTTC.

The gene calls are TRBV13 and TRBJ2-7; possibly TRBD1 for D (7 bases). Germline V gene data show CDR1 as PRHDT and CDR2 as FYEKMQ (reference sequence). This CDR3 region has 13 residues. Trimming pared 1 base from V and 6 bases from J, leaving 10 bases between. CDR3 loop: CASSLAGGGEQYV. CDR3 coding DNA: TGTGCCAGCAGCTTAGCAGGGGGAGGCGAGCAGTACGTC.

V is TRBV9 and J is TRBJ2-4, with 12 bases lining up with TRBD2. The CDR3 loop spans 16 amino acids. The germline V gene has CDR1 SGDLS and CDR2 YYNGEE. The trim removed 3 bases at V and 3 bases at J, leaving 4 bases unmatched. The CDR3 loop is CASSASGGADKNIQYF. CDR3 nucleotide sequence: TGTGCCAGCAGCGCTAGCGGGGGGGCGGACAAAAACATTCAGTACTTC. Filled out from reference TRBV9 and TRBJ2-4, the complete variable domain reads DSGVTQTPKHLITATGQRVTLRCSPRSGDLSVYWYQQSLDQGLQFLIQYYNGEERAKGNILERFSAQQFPDLHSELNLSSLELGDSALYFCASSASGGADKNIQYFGAGTRLSVL.

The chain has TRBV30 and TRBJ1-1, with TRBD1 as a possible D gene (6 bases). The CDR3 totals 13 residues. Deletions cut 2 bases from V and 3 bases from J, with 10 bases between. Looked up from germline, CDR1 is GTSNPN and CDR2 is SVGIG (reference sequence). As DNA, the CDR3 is TGTGCCTGGAGTCGGGGGCTGGACACTGAAGCTTTCTTT. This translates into CAWSRGLDTEAFF.

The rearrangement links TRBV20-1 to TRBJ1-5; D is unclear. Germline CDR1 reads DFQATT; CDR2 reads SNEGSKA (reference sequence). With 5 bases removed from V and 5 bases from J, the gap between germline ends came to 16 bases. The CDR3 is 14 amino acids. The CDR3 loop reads CSAGSFLLHQPQHF. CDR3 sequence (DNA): TGCAGTGCTGGGTCGTTTCTTCTCCATCAGCCCCAGCATTTT.

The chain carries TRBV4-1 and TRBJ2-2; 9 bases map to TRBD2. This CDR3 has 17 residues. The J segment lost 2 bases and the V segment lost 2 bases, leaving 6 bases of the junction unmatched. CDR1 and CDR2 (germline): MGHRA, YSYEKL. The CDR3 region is CASSQRGGGANTGELFF. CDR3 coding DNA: TGCGCCAGCAGCCAACGAGGCGGGGGGGCCAACACCGGGGAGCTGTTTTTT.

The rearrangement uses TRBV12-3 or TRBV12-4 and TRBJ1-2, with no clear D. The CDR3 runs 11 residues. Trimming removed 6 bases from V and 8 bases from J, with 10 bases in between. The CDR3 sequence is CASSNTPGYTF. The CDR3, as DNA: TGTGCCAGCAGCAATACCCCCGGCTACACCTTC.

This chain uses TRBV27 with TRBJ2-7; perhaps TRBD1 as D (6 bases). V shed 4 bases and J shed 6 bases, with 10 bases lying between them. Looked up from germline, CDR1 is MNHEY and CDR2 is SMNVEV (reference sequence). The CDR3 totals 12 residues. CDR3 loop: CASSSRGSEQYF. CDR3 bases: TGTGCCAGCAGTTCCAGGGGCTCCGAGCAGTACTTC.

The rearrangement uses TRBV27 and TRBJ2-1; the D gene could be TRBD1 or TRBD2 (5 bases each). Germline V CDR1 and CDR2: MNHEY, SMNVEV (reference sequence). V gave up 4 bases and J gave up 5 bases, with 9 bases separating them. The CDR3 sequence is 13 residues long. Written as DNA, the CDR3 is TGTGCCAGCAGTTGGGGGACCAACAATGAGCAGTTCTTC. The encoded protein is CASSWGTNNEQFF.

This CDR3 is CASSPAQGAEAFF. As DNA, the CDR3 is TGTGCCAGCAGCCCTGCACAGGGGGCTGAAGCTTTCTTT. The V and J genes are TRBV7-2 and TRBJ1-1; 8 bases fit TRBD1. This CDR3 region has 13 residues. V trimming: 5 bases; J trimming: 6 bases; junction bases outside the gene matches: 5. Looked up from germline, CDR1 is SGHTA and CDR2 is FQGNSA.

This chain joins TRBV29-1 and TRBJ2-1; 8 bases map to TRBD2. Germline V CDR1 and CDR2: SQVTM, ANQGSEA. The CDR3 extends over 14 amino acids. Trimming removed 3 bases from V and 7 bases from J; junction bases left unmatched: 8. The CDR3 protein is CSVEGLGLENEQFF. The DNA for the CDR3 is TGCAGCGTTGAGGGTTTGGGACTAGAGAATGAGCAGTTCTTC.

CDR3 residues: CASSLARLAGALGDTQYF. The DNA for the CDR3 is TGTGCCAGCAGCTTAGCGCGACTAGCGGGGGCCCTGGGAGATACGCAGTATTTT. The chain couples TRBV7-9 to TRBJ2-3; 12 nucleotides line up with TRBD2. The trim removed 0 bases at V and 5 bases at J, leaving 9 bases unmatched. Germline V lookup: CDR1 SEHNR, CDR2 FQNEAQ (reference sequence). This CDR3 spans 18 amino acids.

The CDR3: CSVYRAYEQYF. The DNA for the CDR3 is TGCAGCGTGTACAGGGCGTACGAGCAGTACTTC. The chain recombines TRBV29-1 with TRBJ2-7; possible D gene TRBD1, 6 bases. The V end lost 6 bases, the J end lost 4 bases, and 10 bases lay between the germline ends. CDR3 size: 11 residues. The V gene's germline CDR1 is SQVTM and CDR2 ANQGSEA.

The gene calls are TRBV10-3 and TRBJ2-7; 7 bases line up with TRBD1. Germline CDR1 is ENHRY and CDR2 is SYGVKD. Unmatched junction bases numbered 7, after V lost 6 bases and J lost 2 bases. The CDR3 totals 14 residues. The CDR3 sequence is CAISPTGPPYEQYF. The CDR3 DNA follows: TGTGCCATCAGCCCGACAGGGCCTCCCTACGAGCAGTACTTC.

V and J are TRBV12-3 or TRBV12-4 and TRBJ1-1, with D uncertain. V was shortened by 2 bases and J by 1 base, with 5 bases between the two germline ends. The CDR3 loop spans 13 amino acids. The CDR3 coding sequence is TGTGCCAGCAGTTTAACCGAGAACACTGAAGCTTTCTTT. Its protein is CASSLTENTEAFF.

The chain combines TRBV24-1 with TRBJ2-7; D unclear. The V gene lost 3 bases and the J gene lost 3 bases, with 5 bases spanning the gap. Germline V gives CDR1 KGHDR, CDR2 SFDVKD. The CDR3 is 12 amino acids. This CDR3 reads CATSDIDYEQYF. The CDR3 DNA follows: TGTGCCACCAGTGATATCGACTACGAGCAGTACTTC.

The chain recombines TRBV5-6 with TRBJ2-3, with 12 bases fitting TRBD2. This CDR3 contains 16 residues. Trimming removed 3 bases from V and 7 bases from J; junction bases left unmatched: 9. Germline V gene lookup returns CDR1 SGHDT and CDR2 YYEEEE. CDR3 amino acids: CASSSPLAGGPYTQYF. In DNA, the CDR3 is TGTGCCAGCAGCTCGCCCCTAGCGGGGGGGCCATATACGCAGTATTTT.

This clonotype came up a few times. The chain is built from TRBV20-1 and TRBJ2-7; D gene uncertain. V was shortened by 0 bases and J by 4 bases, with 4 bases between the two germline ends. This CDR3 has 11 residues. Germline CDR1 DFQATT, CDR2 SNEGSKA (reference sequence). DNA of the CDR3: TGCAGTGCTAGAGAAGTTTACGAGCAGTACTTC. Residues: CSAREVYEQYF.

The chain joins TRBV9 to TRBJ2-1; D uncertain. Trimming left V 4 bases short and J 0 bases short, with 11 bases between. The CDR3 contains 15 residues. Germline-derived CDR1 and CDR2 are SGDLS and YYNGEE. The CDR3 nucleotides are TGTGCCAGCAGCCCACCGGGCGTCTCCTACAATGAGCAGTTCTTC. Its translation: CASSPPGVSYNEQFF. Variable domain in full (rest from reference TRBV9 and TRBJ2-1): DSGVTQTPKHLITATGQRVTLRCSPRSGDLSVYWYQQSLDQGLQFLIQYYNGEERAKGNILERFSAQQFPDLHSELNLSSLELGDSALYFCASSPPGVSYNEQFFGPGTRLTVL.

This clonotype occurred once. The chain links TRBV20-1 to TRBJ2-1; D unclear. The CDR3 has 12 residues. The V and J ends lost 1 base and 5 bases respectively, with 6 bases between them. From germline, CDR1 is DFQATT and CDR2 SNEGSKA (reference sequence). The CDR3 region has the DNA TGCAGTGCTAGAGGGGCCGACAATGAGCAGTTCTTC. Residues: CSARGADNEQFF.

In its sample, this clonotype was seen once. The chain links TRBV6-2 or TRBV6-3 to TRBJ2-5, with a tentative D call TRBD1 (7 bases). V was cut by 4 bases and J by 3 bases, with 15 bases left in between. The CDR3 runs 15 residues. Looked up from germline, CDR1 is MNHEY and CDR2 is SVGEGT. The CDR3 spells CASSSQGGHKETQYF. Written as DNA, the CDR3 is TGTGCCAGCAGTTCCCAGGGGGGTCATAAAGAGACCCAGTACTTC.

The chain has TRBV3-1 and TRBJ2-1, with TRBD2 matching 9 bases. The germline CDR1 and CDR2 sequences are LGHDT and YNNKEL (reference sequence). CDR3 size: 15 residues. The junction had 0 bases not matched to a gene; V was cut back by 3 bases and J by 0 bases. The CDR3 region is CASSHSGSSYNEQFF. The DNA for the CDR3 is TGTGCCAGCAGCCATAGCGGGAGCTCCTACAATGAGCAGTTCTTC.

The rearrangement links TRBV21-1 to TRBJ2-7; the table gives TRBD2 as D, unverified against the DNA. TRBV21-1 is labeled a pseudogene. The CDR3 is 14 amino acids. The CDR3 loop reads CASRGPRGRYEQYF. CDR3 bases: TGTGCCAGCAGGGGGCCTCGGGGAAGGTACGAGCAGTACTTC.